The 25 T cell receptor beta chains in this list originate from one sample, sequenced in a study of neurological immune-mediated disorders. A single record per CDR3 protein comes from TCRdb applying MiXCR to the 5' RACE reads. The data hold 50,000 or so distinct CDR3 sequences, with approximately 3.6% observed a single time. The sample taken for sequencing was PBMCs. The source of these receptors is a woman aged 55-70 years with multiple sclerosis.

Ten or more counts support this clonotype. The V and J genes are TRBV4-1 and TRBJ2-1; perhaps TRBD1 as D (7 bases). Germline loops: CDR1 MGHRA, CDR2 YSYEKL. Trimming cost V 4 bases and J 7 bases, with 17 bases left between them. CDR3 size: 15 residues. The CDR3 DNA reads as TGCGCCAGCAGCCGAGGGGGCAGGGGGGAGAATGAGCAGTTCTTC. It codes for CASSRGGRGENEQFF.

This clonotype was picked up many times. The chain joins TRBV15 to TRBJ2-1, with 7 bases lining up with TRBD1. The trim removed 0 bases at V and 8 bases at J, leaving 7 bases unmatched. There are 15 residues in the CDR3. Germline V gene lookup returns CDR1 LNHNV and CDR2 YYDKDF (reference sequence). The CDR3 DNA reads as TGTGCCACCAGCAGAGATCTTAACAGGGGCTATGAGCAGTTCTTC. It translates to CATSRDLNRGYEQFF.

This clonotype was observed at least ten times. The chain has TRBV27 and TRBJ2-2, with D unresolved. CDR1 and CDR2 from the germline V gene are MNHEY and SMNVEV (reference sequence). CDR3 length: 14 amino acids. The V gene lost 9 bases and the J gene lost 3 bases, with 14 bases spanning the gap. The CDR3 region is CASSRLSDTGELFF. The CDR3 DNA reads TGTGCCAGTAGCCGTTTAAGTGACACCGGGGAGCTGTTTTTT.

CDR3 sequence (DNA): TGCGCCAGCAGCCAAGAGGACAGGGCCTTGATCGGCTACACCTTC. Its translation is CASSQEDRALIGYTF. The rearrangement joins TRBV4-1 to TRBJ1-2, with 8 bases identical to TRBD1. CDR1 is MGHRA, CDR2 YSYEKL, per germline. After removal of 0 bases from V and 8 bases from J, the junction contained 8 bases not matched to a gene. The CDR3 sequence is 15 residues long.

This clonotype came up many times. J is TRBJ2-1 and V is TRBV5-1, with D perhaps TRBD1 or TRBD2 (5 bases each). Germline CDR1 and CDR2: SGHRS and YFSETQ. V was trimmed by 5 bases and J by 9 bases, leaving 12 bases between them. The CDR3 extends over 12 amino acids. The CDR3 here is CASRVGVGEQFF. DNA for the CDR3: TGCGCCAGCAGAGTGGGGGTCGGTGAGCAGTTCTTC.

This clonotype was counted ten times or more. This chain links TRBV4-1 with TRBJ1-2, with 8 bases identical to TRBD1. J gave up 4 bases and V 1 base, and 5 bases lay outside the gene matches. CDR1 is MGHRA, CDR2 YSYEKL, per germline. The CDR3 is 15 residues long. CDR3 sequence: CASSQVAGGIYGYTF. DNA of the CDR3: TGCGCCAGCAGCCAAGTGGCAGGGGGCATCTATGGCTACACCTTC.

In its sample, this clonotype was seen many times. The rearrangement joins TRBV27 to TRBJ2-3; D is possibly TRBD2 (6 bases). Trimming took off 8 bases at V and 10 bases at J, with 13 bases between the two ends. CDR3 length: 11 residues. Germline V gene data show CDR1 as MNHEY and CDR2 as SMNVEV (reference sequence). The CDR3 reads CASVWAGSQYF. CDR3 in DNA: TGTGCCAGCGTCTGGGCGGGGTCGCAGTATTTT.

Many counts were recorded for this clonotype. The chain employs TRBV6-5 and TRBJ2-6; possible D gene TRBD2, 6 bases. The CDR3 is 18 amino acids. Germline V gene data show CDR1 as MNHEY and CDR2 as SVGAGI. Trimming removed 3 bases from V and 1 base from J, with 16 bases in between. The DNA of the CDR3 is TGTGCCAGCAGTTATTCGGGGGTCGGAGGGTCTGGGGCCAACGTCCTGACTTTC. Amino acids: CASSYSGVGGSGANVLTF.

This clonotype was counted ten times or more. The rearrangement links TRBV20-1 to TRBJ1-4; tentative D call: TRBD1 (5 bases). CDR1 DFQATT and CDR2 SNEGSKA come from the germline V gene (reference sequence). The CDR3 is 13 residues long. Trimming pared 6 bases from V and 7 bases from J, leaving 15 bases between. The CDR3 region is CSAARQSGEKLFF. The CDR3 bases are TGCAGTGCAGCTCGACAGTCGGGTGAAAAACTGTTTTTT.

This clonotype was recorded many times. The chain couples TRBV3-1 to TRBJ2-7; D not certain. This CDR3 spans 13 amino acids. Germline CDR1 reads LGHDT; CDR2 reads YNNKEL (reference sequence). V shed 0 bases and J shed 5 bases, with 8 bases lying between them. The CDR3 nucleotides are TGTGCCAGCAGCCAAGATTCGCGAAACGAGCAGTACTTC. Protein sequence: CASSQDSRNEQYF.

This clonotype was found many times. V gene TRBV6-6 combines with J gene TRBJ2-3, with 7 positions matching TRBD2. This CDR3 is built from 15 residues. Per the germline V gene, CDR1 is MNHNY and CDR2 is SVGAGI (reference sequence). V gave up 7 bases and J gave up 7 bases; unmatched junction bases: 14. CDR3 coding DNA: TGTGCCAGCAAAGTGGGGCAGGGAGGGTCAAATACGCAGTATTTT. Translated, it gives CASKVGQGGSNTQYF.

This clonotype was seen many times. The gene calls are TRBV5-5 and TRBJ2-5; tentative D call: TRBD1 (5 bases). V was clipped by 2 bases and J by 3 bases, with 14 bases between them. From germline, CDR1 is SGHKS and CDR2 YYEKEE (reference sequence). The CDR3 is 15 residues long. CDR3 nucleotide sequence: TGTGCCAGCAGCTTTACAGGAAAATTTAAAGAGACCCAGTACTTC. Protein sequence: CASSFTGKFKETQYF.

Regarding this clonotype: A much more abundant neighbour one base away suggests this may be a read error. The chain has TRBV5-1 and TRBJ2-4; a possible D gene is TRBD1 (6 bases). V lost 3 bases and J lost 9, with 19 bases in between. CDR3 length equals 15 residues. Looked up from germline, CDR1 is SGHRS and CDR2 is YFSETQ. The CDR3 loop is CASSYQTGPRSIQYF. The CDR3 DNA follows: TGCGCCAGCAGCTACCAGACAGGCCCAAGGAGCATTCAGTACTTC.

This clonotype showed up many times. The chain has TRBV5-6 and TRBJ1-2; D is undetermined. Germline V gives CDR1 SGHDT, CDR2 YYEEEE. V shed 1 base and J shed 5 bases, with 9 bases lying between them. This CDR3 has 13 amino acids. CDR3 sequence (DNA): TGTGCCAGCAGCTTGTTTGGAGGGTATGGCTACACCTTC. Amino acids: CASSLFGGYGYTF.

Many counts were recorded for this clonotype. V and J are TRBV6-5 and TRBJ1-5, with 10 bases matching TRBD1. CDR3 length: 15 residues. V gave up 7 bases and J gave up 6 bases; unmatched junction bases: 9. The V gene's germline CDR1 is MNHEY and CDR2 SVGAGI. CDR3 DNA: TGTGCCAGCAAGCAAACCGGGACAGGGGTTCAGCCCCAGCATTTT. Translating gives CASKQTGTGVQPQHF.

This clonotype has ten or more counts. This chain uses TRBV15 with TRBJ2-3; 16 nucleotides agree with TRBD2. Unmatched junction bases numbered 16, after V lost 4 bases and J lost 0 bases. The CDR3 is made up of 22 amino acids. CDR1 is LNHNV and CDR2 is YYDKDF in the germline V gene (reference sequence). CDR3 region: CATSKPTTPGLAGGVSTDTQYF. DNA of the CDR3: TGTGCCACCAGCAAGCCAACCACCCCGGGACTAGCGGGGGGGGTCAGCACAGATACGCAGTATTTT.

The J gene is TRBJ1-4, the V gene TRBV28, with D possibly being TRBD1 (5 bases). CDR3 length equals 12 residues. Per germline, CDR1 MDHEN and CDR2 SYDVKM. Trimming cost V 4 bases and J 12 bases, with 12 bases left between them. CDR3 loop: CASSSRRGELFF. CDR3 nucleotides: TGTGCCAGCAGTTCTAGACGGGGGGAACTGTTTTTT.

This clonotype was observed at least ten times. The V and J genes are TRBV12-3 or TRBV12-4 and TRBJ2-5; D ambiguous. The CDR3 is 13 residues long. The ends were cut back, 2 bases at V and 3 bases at J, with 7 bases in the middle. CDR3 nucleotides: TGTGCCAGCAGTTTATCACTGAAAGAGACCCAGTACTTC. Translation gives CASSLSLKETQYF.

This clonotype was recorded at least ten times. The chain uses TRBV29-1 and TRBJ1-1; TRBD1 might be the D (6 bases). With 4 bases removed from V and 4 bases from J, the gap between germline ends came to 16 bases. Germline lookup yields CDR1 SQVTM and CDR2 ANQGSEA. CDR3 length: 14 amino acids. The CDR3 nucleotides read TGCAGCGTTGTAGGGGGTTCGATGGGCACTGAAGCTTTCTTT. Translated: CSVVGGSMGTEAFF.

This clonotype was recorded at least ten times. The chain employs TRBV29-1 and TRBJ2-2; TRBD1 agrees at 11 bases. With V trimmed by 4 bases and J by 13 bases, 8 bases remained unmatched. Germline assignment: CDR1 SQVTM and CDR2 ANQGSEA. The CDR3 covers 13 residues. The CDR3 DNA reads TGCAGCGTTGGAAGGACAGGGGGCGAGGGGCTGTTTTTT. It encodes CSVGRTGGEGLFF.

This clonotype has at least ten counts. The CDR3 sequence: CSASQGRGYNEQFF. CDR3 nucleotides: TGCAGTGCTAGCCAGGGGAGAGGGTACAATGAGCAGTTCTTC. The rearrangement joins TRBV20-1 to TRBJ2-1; TRBD1 is a possible D gene (6 bases). V dropped 3 bases and J dropped 4 bases, with 13 bases sitting between them. CDR3 length equals 14 residues. Germline CDR1 and CDR2: DFQATT and SNEGSKA (reference sequence).

This clonotype was found many times. This chain links TRBV7-8 with TRBJ2-7, with a possible D match to TRBD2 (5 bases). The CDR3 has 13 amino acids. Germline CDR1 SGHVS, CDR2 FQNEAQ. The ends were cut back, 1 base at V and 3 bases at J, with 7 bases in the middle. The CDR3 sequence is CASSLVGGYEQYF. Here the CDR3 DNA reads TGTGCCAGCAGCTTAGTTGGAGGCTACGAGCAGTACTTC.

This clonotype came up many times. CDR3 coding DNA: TGCAGTGCTAGAGATTGGGGTAGGGGTGGCGCTCAGCCCCAGCATTTT. Translated, it gives CSARDWGRGGAQPQHF. The chain uses TRBV20-1 and TRBJ1-5; D possibly corresponds to TRBD1 (5 bases). Per germline, CDR1 DFQATT and CDR2 SNEGSKA (reference sequence). The CDR3 loop spans 16 amino acids. V lost 0 bases, J lost 6 bases, and 18 bases lay in between.

This clonotype has at least ten counts. The genes are TRBV5-1 and TRBJ2-7; 8 positions match TRBD1. The CDR3 consists of 15 residues. Germline CDR1 reads SGHRS; CDR2 reads YFSETQ. The V and J ends lost 2 bases and 0 bases, in that order; junction bases with no gene match: 4. In DNA form, the CDR3 reads TGCGCCAGCAGCTTTGGACAGGGAGCCTCCTACGAGCAGTACTTC. Its translation is CASSFGQGASYEQYF.

This clonotype showed up many times. This chain connects TRBV20-1 to TRBJ2-3, with TRBD1 identical over 8 bases. Germline lookup yields CDR1 DFQATT and CDR2 SNEGSKA (reference sequence). V gave up 2 bases and J gave up 4 bases; unmatched junction bases: 14. The CDR3 covers 17 residues. CDR3 nucleotides: TGCAGTGCTAGACCCCATAAGACAGACAGGGGTTCAGATACGCAGTATTTT. It yields the protein CSARPHKTDRGSDTQYF.